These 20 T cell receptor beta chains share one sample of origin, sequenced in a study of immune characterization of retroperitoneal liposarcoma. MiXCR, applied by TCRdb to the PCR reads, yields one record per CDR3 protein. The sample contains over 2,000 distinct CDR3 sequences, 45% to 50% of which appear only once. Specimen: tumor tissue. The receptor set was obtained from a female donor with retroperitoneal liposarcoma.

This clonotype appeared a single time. DNA for the CDR3: TGTGCCAGCAGTTTTGGGGGAACTATCCAAGAGACCCAGTACTTC. It specifies CASSFGGTIQETQYF. The chain carries TRBV12-3 or TRBV12-4 and TRBJ2-5, with D perhaps matching TRBD1 or TRBD2 (5 bases each). Trimming cost V 3 bases and J 1 base, with 12 bases left between them. This CDR3 is 15 amino acids long.

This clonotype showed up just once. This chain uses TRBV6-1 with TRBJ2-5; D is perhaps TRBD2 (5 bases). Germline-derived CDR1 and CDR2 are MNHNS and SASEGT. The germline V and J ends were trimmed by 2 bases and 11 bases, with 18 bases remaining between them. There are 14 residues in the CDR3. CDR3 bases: TGTGCCAGCAGTGAATGGGCCAATCGGGGAGAGCAGTACTTC. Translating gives CASSEWANRGEQYF.

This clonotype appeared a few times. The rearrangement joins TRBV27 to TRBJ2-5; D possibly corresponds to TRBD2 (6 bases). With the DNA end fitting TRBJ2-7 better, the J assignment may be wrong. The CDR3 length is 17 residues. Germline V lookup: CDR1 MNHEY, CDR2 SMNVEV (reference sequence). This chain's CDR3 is CASRRRGLRDGGDEQYF. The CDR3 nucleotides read TGTGCCAGCAGGCGTAGGGGACTCCGGGACGGGGGAGACGAGCAGTACTTC.

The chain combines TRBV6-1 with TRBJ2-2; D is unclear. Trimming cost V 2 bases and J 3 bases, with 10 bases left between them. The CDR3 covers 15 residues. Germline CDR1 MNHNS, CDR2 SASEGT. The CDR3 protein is CASSETVVDTGELFF. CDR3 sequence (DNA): TGTGCCAGCAGTGAAACCGTAGTGGACACCGGGGAGCTGTTTTTT.

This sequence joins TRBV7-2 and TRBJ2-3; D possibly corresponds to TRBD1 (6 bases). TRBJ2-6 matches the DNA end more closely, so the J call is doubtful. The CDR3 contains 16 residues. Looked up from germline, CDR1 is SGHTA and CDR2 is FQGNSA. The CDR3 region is CASSPRLGTGANVLTF. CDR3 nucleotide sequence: TGTGCCAGCAGCCCCCGGTTGGGGACAGGGGCCAACGTCCTGACTTTC.

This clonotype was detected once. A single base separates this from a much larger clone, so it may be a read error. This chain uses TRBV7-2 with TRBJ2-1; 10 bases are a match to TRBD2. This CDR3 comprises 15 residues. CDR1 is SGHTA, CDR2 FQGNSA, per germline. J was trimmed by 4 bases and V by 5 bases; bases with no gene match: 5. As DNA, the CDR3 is TGTGCCAGCAGCCCAGGACTAGCGGATTACAATGAGCAGTTCTTC. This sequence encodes CASSPGLADYNEQFF.

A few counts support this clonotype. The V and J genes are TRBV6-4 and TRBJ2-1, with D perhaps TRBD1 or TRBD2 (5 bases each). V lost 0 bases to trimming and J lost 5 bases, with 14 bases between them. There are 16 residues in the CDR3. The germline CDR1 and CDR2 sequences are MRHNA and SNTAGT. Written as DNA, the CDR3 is TGTGCCAGCAGTGACTCGTCCCTCGGGGACCACAATGAGCAGTTCTTC. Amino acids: CASSDSSLGDHNEQFF.

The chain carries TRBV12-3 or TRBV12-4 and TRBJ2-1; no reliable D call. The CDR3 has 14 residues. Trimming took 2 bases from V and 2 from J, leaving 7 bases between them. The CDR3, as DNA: TGTGCCAGCAGTTTACACGGAGCCTACAATGAGCAGTTCTTC. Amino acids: CASSLHGAYNEQFF.

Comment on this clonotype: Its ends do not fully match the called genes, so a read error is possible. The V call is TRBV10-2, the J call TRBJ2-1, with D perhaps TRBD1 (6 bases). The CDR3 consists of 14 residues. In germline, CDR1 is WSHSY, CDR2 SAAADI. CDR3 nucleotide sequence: TGCGCCAGGGGGGCAGCCAACGCTTACAATGAGCAGTTATTC. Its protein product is CARGAANAYNEQLF.

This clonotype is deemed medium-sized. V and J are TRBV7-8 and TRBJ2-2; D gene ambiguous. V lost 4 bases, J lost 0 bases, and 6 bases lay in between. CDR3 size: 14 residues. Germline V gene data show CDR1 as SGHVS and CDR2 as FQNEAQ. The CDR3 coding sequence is TGTGCCAGCAGCTCCTTTACGAACACCGGGGAGCTGTTTTTT. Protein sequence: CASSSFTNTGELFF.

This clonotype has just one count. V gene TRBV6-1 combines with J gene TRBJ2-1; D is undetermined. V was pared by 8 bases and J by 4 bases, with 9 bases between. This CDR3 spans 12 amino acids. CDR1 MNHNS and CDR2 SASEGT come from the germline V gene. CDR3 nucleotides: TGTGCCAGCGGGCTAGTGTACAATGAGCAGTTCTTC. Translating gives CASGLVYNEQFF.

CDR3 in amino acids: CASSLGGLRAPPYNEQYF. In nucleotides, the CDR3 is TGTGCCAGCAGCTTGGGAGGGTTACGGGCCCCGCCCTACAATGAGCAGTACTTC. The chain is built from TRBV7-2 and TRBJ2-1, with TRBD2 matching over 7 bases. The J call is in doubt because the DNA end fits TRBJ2-7 better. From germline, CDR1 is SGHTA and CDR2 FQGNSA. CDR3 length: 18 residues.

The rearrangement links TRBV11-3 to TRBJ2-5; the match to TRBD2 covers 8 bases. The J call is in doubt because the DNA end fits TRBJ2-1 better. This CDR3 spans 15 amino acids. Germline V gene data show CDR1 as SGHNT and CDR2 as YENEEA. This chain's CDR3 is CASSPIAGSYNEQFF. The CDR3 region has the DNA TGTGCCAGCAGCCCTATAGCGGGATCTTACAATGAGCAGTTCTTC.

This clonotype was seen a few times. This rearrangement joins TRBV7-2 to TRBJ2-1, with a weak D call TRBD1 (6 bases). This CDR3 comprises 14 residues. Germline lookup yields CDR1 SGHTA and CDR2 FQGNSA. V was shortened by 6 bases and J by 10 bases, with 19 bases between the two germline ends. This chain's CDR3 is CASSRLGQSYEQFF. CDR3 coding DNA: TGTGCCAGCAGTCGTCTCGGACAGTCCTACGAGCAGTTCTTC.

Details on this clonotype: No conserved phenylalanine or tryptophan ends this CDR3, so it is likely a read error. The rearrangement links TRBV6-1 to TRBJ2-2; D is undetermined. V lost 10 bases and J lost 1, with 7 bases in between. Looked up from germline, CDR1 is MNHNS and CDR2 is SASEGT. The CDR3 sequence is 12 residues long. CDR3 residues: CATHGNTGELFC. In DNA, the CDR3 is TGTGCCACGCACGGGAACACCGGGGAGCTGTTTTGT.

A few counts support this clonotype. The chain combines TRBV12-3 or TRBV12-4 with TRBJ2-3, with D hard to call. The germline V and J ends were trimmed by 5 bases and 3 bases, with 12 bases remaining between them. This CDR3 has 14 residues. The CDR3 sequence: CASSPVFETDTQYF. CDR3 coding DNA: TGTGCCAGCAGTCCTGTGTTTGAGACAGATACGCAGTATTTT.

The CDR3 is CASSDRFEQFF. CDR3 DNA sequence: TGTGCCAGCTCAGACAGGTTTGAGCAGTTCTTC. This rearrangement joins TRBV18 to TRBJ2-1; perhaps TRBD1 as D (6 bases). This CDR3 comprises 11 residues. The V end was cut by 5 bases, the J end by 9 bases, with 8 bases between. Germline lookup yields CDR1 KGHSH and CDR2 LQKENI.

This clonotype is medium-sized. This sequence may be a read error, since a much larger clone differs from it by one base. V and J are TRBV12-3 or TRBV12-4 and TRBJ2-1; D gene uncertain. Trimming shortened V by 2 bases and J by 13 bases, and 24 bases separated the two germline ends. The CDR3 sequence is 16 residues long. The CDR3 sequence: CASSLSPLPQVGIQFF. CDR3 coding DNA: TGTGCCAGCAGTTTATCTCCTCTTCCCCAAGTAGGCATTCAGTTCTTC.

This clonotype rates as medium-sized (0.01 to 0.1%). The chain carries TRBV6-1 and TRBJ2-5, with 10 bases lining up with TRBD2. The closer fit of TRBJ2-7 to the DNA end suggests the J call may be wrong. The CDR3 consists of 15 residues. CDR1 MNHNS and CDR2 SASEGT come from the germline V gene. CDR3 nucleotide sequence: TGTGCCAGCAGTCATACTAGCGGGGCCCCCTACGAGCAGTACTTC. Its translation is CASSHTSGAPYEQYF.

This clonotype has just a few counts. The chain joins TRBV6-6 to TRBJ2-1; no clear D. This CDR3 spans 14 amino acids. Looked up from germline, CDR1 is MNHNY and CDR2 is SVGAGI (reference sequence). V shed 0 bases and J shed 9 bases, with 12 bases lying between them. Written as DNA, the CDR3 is TGTGCCAGCAGTTACTCGATTGAGAGTGGTGAGCAGTTCTTC. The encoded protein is CASSYSIESGEQFF.